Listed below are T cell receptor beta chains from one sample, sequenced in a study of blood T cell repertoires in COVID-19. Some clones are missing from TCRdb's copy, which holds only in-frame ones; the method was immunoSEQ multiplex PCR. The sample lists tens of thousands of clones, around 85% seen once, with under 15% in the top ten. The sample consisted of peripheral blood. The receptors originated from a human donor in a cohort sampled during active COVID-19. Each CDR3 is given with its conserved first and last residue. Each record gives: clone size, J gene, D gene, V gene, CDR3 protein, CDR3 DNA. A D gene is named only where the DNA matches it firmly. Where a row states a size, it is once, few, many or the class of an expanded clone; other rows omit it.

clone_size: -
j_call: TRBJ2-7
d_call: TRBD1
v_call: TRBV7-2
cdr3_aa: CASSLGTGTYEQYF
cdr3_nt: TGTGCCAGCAGCTTGGGGACAGGGACCTACGAGCAGTACTTC

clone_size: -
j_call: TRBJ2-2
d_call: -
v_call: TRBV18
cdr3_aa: CASSAAGNTGELFF
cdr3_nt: TGTGCCAGCTCAGCGGCGGGGAACACCGGGGAGCTGTTTTTT

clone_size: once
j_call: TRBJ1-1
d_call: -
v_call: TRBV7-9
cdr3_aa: CASSPVTGEAFF
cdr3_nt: TGTGCCAGCAGCCCTGTCACGGGTGAAGCTTTCTTT

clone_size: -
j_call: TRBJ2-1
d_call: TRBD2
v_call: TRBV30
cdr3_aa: CAWSGLAGGPNNEQFF
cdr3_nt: TGTGCCTGGAGCGGACTAGCGGGGGGCCCTAACAATGAGCAGTTCTTC

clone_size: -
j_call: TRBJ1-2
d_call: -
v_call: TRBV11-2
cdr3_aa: CASSLNLRGGYTF
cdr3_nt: TGTGCCAGCAGCTTGAACCTCAGGGGCGGCTACACCTTC

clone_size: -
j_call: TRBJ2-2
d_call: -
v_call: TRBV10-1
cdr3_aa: CASSESTERTNTGELFF
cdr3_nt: TGCGCCAGCAGTGAGTCGACGGAGCGGACGAACACCGGGGAGCTGTTTTTT

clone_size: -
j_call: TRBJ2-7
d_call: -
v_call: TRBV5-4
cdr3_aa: CASSPRTTGREQYF
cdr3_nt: TGTGCCAGCAGCCCCAGAACGACAGGCCGAGAGCAGTACTTC

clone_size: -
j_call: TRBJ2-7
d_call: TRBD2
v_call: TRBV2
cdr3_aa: CASKSASGGSYEQYF
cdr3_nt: TGTGCCAGCAAGTCCGCCAGCGGGGGGTCCTACGAGCAGTACTTC

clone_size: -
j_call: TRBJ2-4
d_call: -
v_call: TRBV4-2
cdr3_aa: CASSQDGGSDIQYF
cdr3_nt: TGTGCCAGCAGCCAAGATGGCGGGTCGGACATTCAGTACTTC

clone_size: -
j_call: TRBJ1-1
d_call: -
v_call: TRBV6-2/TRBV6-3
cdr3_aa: CASSYPTAVMNTEAFF
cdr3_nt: TGTGCCAGCAGTTACCCCACAGCCGTCATGAACACTGAAGCTTTCTTT

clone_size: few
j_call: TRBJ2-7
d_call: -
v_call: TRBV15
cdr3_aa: CATSRGGGGTEQYF
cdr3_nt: TGTGCCACCAGCAGAGGGGGGGGCGGGACCGAGCAGTACTTC

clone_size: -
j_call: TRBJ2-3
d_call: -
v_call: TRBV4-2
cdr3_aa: CASSPRRYGAPAGGTDTQYF
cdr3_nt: TGTGCCAGCAGCCCCAGACGGTATGGGGCCCCCGCTGGAGGCACAGATACGCAGTATTTT

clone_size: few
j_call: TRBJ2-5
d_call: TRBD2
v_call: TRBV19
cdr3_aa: CASSKSGLAGGTKETQYF
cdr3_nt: TGTGCCAGTAGTAAATCCGGACTAGCGGGGGGGACCAAGGAGACCCAGTACTTC

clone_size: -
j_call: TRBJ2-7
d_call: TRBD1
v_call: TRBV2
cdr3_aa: CASSQGQGSYEQYF
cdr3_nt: TGTGCCAGCAGTCAGGGACAGGGGTCCTACGAGCAGTACTTC

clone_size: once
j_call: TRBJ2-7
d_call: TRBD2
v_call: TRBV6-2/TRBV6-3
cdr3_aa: CASSYPSSGLSYEQYF
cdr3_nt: TGTGCCAGCAGTTACCCCTCTAGCGGCCTCTCCTACGAGCAGTACTTC

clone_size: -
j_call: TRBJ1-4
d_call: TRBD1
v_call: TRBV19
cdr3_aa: CATHAQGVNEKLFF
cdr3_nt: TGTGCCACCCACGCCCAGGGGGTAAATGAAAAACTGTTTTTT

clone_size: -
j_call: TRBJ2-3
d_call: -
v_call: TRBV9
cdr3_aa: CASSPSSADTQYF
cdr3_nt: TGTGCCAGCAGCCCCAGTAGCGCAGATACGCAGTATTTT

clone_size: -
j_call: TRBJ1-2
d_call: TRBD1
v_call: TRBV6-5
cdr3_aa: CASRGQGIWDGYTF
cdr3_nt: TGTGCCAGCAGAGGACAGGGGATTTGGGATGGCTACACCTTC

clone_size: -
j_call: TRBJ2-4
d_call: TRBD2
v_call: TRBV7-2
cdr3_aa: CASTLAGASKNIQYF
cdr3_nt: TGTGCCAGCACCCTAGCGGGAGCAAGCAAAAACATTCAGTACTTC

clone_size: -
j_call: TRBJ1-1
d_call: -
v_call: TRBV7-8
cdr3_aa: CASSRVGGNTEAFF
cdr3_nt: TGTGCCAGCAGCCGCGTGGGGGGAAACACTGAAGCTTTCTTT

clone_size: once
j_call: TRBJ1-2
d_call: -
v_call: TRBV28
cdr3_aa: CASSITTGTYGYTF
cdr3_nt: TGTGCCAGCAGTATCACAACAGGGACCTATGGCTACACCTTC

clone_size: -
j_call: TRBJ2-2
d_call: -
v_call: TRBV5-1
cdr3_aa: CASSFGPGQNTGELFF
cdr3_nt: TGCGCCAGCAGCTTTGGGCCGGGACAGAACACCGGGGAGCTGTTTTTT

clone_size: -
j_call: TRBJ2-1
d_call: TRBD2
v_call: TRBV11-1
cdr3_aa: CASSRATSGNEQFF
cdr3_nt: TGTGCCAGCAGCCGAGCTACTAGCGGCAATGAGCAGTTCTTC

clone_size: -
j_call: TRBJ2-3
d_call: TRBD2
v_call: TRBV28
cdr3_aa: CASSSASGGSTDTQYF
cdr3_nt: TGTGCCAGCAGTTCAGCTAGCGGGGGTAGCACAGATACGCAGTATTTT

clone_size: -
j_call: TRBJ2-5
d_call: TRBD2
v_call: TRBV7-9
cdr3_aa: CASSSRGDGSQETQYF
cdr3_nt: TGTGCCAGCAGCAGTCGGGGGGACGGGTCCCAAGAGACCCAGTACTTC

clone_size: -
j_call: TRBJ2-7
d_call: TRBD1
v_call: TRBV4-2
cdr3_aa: CASSQERGGASYEQYF
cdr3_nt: TGTGCCAGCAGCCAAGAACGAGGGGGCGCTTCCTACGAGCAGTACTTC

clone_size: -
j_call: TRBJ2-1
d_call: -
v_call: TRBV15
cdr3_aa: CATSRSWSGEQFF
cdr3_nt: TGTGCCACCAGCAGAAGCTGGTCCGGTGAGCAGTTCTTC

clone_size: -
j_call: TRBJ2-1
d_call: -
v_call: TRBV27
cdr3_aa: CASSLFYYNEQFF
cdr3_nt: TGTGCCAGCAGCCTCTTCTACTACAATGAGCAGTTCTTC

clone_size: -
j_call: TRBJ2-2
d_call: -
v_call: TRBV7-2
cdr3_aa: CASSLAAGNTGELFF
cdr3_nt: TGTGCCAGCAGCTTAGCAGCCGGGAACACCGGGGAGCTGTTTTTT